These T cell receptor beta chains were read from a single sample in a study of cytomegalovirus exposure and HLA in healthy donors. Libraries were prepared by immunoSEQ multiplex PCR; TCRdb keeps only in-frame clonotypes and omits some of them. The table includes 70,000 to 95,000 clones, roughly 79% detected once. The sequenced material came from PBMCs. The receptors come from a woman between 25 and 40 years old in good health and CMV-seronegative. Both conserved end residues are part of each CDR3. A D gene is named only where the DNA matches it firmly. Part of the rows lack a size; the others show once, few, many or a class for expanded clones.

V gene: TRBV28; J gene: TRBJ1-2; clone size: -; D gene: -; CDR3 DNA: TGTGCCAGCAGTTTAATCCCAGGTGGCTACACCTTC; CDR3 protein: CASSLIPGGYTF
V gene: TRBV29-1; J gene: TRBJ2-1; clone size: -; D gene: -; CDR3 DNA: TGCAGCGTTGGTCAGCCTAGCCCCTACAATGAGCAGTTCTTC; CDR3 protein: CSVGQPSPYNEQFF
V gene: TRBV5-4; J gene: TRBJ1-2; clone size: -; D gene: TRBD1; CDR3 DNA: TGTGCCAGCAGCCCCGACAGGGGGCAACGTGGCTACACCTTC; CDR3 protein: CASSPDRGQRGYTF
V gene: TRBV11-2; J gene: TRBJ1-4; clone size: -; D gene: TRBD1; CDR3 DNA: TGTGCCAGCAGCTTCGACAGGGGGGGGAATGAAAAACTGTTTTTT; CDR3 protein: CASSFDRGGNEKLFF
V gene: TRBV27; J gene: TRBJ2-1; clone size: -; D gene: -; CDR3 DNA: TGTGCCAGCAGTTTCCCCGGGGGATTCCAGCAGTTCTTC; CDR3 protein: CASSFPGGFQQFF
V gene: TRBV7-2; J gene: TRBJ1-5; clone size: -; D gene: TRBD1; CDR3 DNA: TGTGCCAGCAGCTTAAAAAGGGCGGGACAGGGAGAGATCGCAATGCCCCAGCATTTT; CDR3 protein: CASSLKRAGQGEIAMPQHF
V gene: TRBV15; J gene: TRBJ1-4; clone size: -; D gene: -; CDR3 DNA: TGTGCCACCAGCAGAGATAGGGGGACGGCAGGAAAACTGTTTTTT; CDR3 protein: CATSRDRGTAGKLFF
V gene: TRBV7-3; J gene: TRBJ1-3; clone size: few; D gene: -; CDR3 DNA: TGTGCCAGCAGCTTAAATTCGGGTGAAGGAAACACCATATATTTT; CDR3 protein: CASSLNSGEGNTIYF
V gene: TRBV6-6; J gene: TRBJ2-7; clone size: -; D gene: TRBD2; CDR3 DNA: TGTGCCAGCAGCCCACCCCTGAGACTAGCCGTCTCCGAGCAGTACTTC; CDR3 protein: CASSPPLRLAVSEQYF
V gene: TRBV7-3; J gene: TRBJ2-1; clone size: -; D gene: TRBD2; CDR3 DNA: TGTGCCAGCAGCCCGGGTCTAGCGGGAACGAATGAGCAGTTCTTC; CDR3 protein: CASSPGLAGTNEQFF
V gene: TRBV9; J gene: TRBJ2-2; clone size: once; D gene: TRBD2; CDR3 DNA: TGTGCCAGCAGCACCCACCCGGGACTAGCGGGAGGCGGCACCGGGGAGCTGTTTTTT; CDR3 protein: CASSTHPGLAGGGTGELFF
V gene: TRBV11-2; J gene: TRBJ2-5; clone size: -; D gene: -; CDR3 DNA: TGTGCCAGCAGCTTAGTAGCGAGGCCGGTCGGGCCCCAAGAGACCCAGTACTTC; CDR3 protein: CASSLVARPVGPQETQYF
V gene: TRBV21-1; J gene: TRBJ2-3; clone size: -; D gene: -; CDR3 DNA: TGTGCCAGCAGCCCTACTCCGGGACTAGCGGGAGGGCGAGGGTGTGAAGATACGCAGTATTTT; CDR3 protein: CASSPTPGLAGGRGCEDTQYF
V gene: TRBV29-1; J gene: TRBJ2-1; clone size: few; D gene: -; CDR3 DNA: TGCAGCGTTGTTTACACAGGGCGCAATGAGCAGTTCTTC; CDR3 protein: CSVVYTGRNEQFF
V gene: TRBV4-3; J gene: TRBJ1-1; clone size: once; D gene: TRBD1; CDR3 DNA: TGCGCCAGCAGCCAAGATGTAATGCAGGGGGCGCGAGCTTTCTTT; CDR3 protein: CASSQDVMQGARAFF
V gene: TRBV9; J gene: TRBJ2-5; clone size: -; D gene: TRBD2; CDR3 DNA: TGTGCCAGCAGCGAGGGACTAGCGGGAGGTGTGGAGACCCAGTACTTC; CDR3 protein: CASSEGLAGGVETQYF
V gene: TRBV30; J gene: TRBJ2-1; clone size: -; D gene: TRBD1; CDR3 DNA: TGTGCCTGGAGCGTCGGGAGACAGGGGAGCTCCTACAATGAGCAGTTCTTC; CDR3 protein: CAWSVGRQGSSYNEQFF
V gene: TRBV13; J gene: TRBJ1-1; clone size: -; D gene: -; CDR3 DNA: TGTGCCAGCAGCTTCGATACAGGGATGAACACTGAAGCTTTCTTT; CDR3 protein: CASSFDTGMNTEAFF
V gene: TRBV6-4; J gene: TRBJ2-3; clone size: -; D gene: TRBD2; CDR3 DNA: TGTGCCAGCAGTGACCCTTGGAGCGGGGCCTGGAAAGATACGCAGTATTTT; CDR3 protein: CASSDPWSGAWKDTQYF
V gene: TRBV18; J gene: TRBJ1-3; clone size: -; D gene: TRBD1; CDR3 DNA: TGTGCCAGCTCACCCCGACAGGGCCCTGGAAACACCATATATTTT; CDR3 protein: CASSPRQGPGNTIYF
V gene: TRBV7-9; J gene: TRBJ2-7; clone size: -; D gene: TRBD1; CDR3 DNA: TGTGCCAGCAGCCAGGACGTCGGGACAGGGTCCTACGAGCAGTACTTC; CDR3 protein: CASSQDVGTGSYEQYF
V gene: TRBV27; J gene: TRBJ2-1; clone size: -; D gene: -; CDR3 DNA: TGTGCCAGCAGTTTATCGCCGGCGGGGGAGCAGTTCTTC; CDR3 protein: CASSLSPAGEQFF
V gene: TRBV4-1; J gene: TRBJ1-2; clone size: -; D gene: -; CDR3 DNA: TGCGCCAGCAGCCCAACGGACAGTCAAGCTCCTTACTATGGCTACACCTTC; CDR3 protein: CASSPTDSQAPYYGYTF
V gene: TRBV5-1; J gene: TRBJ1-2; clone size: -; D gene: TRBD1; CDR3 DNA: TGCGCCAGCAGCTCGGGGACAGTCTATGGCTACACCTTC; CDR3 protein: CASSSGTVYGYTF
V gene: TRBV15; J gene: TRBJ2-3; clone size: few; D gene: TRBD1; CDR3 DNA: TGTGCCACCAGCAGAGTGGCCGGACAGGGTCCAGATACGCAGTATTTT; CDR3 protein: CATSRVAGQGPDTQYF
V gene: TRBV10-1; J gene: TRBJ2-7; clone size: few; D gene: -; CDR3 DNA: TGCGCCAGCAGTGAGGGAAGGGGATCCTACGAGCAGTACTTC; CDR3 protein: CASSEGRGSYEQYF
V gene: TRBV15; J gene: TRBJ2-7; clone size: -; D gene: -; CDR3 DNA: TGTGCCACCAGCAGAGATCCCCAGGGGGAGCAGTACTTC; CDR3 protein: CATSRDPQGEQYF
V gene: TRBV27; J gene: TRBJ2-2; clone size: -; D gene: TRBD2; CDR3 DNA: TGTGCCAGCAGTTTAAGCGGGGACCTGGCCGGGGAGCTGTTTTTT; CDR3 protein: CASSLSGDLAGELFF
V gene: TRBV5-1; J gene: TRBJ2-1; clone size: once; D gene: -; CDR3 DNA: TGCGCCAGCAGCTTAAAGCCATATGAGCAGTTCTTC; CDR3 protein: CASSLKPYEQFF
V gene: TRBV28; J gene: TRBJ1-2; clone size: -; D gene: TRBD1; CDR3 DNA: TGTGCCAGCAGTCCAGACAGGGGCTATGGCTACACCTTC; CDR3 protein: CASSPDRGYGYTF
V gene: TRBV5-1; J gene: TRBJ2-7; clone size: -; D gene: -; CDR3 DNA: TGCGCCAGCAGCTTCCAGACAGGATCCTACGAGCAGTACTTC; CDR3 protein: CASSFQTGSYEQYF
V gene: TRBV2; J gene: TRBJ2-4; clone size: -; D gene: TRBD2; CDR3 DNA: TGTGCCAGCAGACCGGGACTAACAAACATTCAGTACTTC; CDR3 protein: CASRPGLTNIQYF
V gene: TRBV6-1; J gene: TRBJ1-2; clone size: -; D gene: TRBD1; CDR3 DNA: TGTGCCAGCAGTGACTACTATCCGGGACAGGGTTCCCCAGTGTATGGCTACACCTTC; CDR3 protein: CASSDYYPGQGSPVYGYTF
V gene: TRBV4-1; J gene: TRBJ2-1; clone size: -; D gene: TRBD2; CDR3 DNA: TGCGCCAGCAGCCAAGATCAACTAGCGGGAGGTGAGCAGTTCTTC; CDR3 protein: CASSQDQLAGGEQFF
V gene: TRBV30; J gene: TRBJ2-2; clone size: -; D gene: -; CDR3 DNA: TGTGCCTGGACAAACGGGGGGAACACCGGGGAGCTGTTTTTT; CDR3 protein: CAWTNGGNTGELFF
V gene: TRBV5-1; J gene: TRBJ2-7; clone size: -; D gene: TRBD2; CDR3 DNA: TGCGCCAGCAGCATAAGACTAGCGGGAGCGCTAGGGTACGAGCAGTACTTC; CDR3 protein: CASSIRLAGALGYEQYF
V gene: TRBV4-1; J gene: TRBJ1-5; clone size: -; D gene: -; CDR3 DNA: TGCGCCAGCAGCCAAGAGGGGGCCCATCAGCCCCAGCATTTT; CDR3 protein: CASSQEGAHQPQHF
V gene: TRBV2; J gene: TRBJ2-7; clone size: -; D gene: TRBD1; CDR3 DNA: TGTGCCAGCAGGGACAGGGGCTACGAGCAGTACTTC; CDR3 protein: CASRDRGYEQYF
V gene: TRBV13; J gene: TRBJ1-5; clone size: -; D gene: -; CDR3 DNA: TGTGCCAGCAGTGAGCGCAATCAGCCCCAGCATTTT; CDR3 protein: CASSERNQPQHF
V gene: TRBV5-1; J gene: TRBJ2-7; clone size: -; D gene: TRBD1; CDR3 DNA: TGCGCCAGCAGCTTGGAGGCAGGGGGAATTCACGAGCAGTACTTC; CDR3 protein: CASSLEAGGIHEQYF
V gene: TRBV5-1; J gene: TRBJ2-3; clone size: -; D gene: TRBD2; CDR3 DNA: TGCGCCAGCAGTTCTCGGACTAGCGGGAGTGGAGATACGCAGTATTTT; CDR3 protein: CASSSRTSGSGDTQYF
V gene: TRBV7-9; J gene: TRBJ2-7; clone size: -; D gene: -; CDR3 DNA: TGTGCCAGCCTTACAGTAACAGGGACGAGCTCCTACGAGCAGTACTTC; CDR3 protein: CASLTVTGTSSYEQYF
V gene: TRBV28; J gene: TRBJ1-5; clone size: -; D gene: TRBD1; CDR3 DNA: TGTGCCAGCAGCCAGGACAGGCCTAGCAATCAGCCCCAGCATTTT; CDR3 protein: CASSQDRPSNQPQHF
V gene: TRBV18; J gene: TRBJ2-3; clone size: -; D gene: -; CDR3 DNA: TGTGCCAGCTCACCACTCAAGGGTTCGGGGGATACGCAGTATTTT; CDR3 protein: CASSPLKGSGDTQYF
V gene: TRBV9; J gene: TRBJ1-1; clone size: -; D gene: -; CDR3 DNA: TGTGCCAGCAGCGTAGTGAGGGAAGGAGCTTTCTTT; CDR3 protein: CASSVVREGAFF
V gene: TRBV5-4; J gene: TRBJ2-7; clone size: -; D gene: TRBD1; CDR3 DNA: TGTGCCAGCAGCGGCCGGGACAGGGACTACGAGCAGTACTTC; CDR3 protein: CASSGRDRDYEQYF
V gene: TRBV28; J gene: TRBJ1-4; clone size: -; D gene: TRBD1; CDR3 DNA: TGTGCCAGCAGTGCCAACCGGGACAGATTGTTT; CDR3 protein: CASSANRDRLF
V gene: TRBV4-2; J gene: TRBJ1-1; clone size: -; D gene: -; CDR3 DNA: TGTGCCAGCAGCCAAGGGGGGGGGAAGGGGTTCACTGAAGCTTTCTTT; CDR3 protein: CASSQGGGKGFTEAFF
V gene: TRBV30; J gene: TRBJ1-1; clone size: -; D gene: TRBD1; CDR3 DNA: TGTGCCTGGAGTGTACTTTTCTCCCAGGGGGGCGCCGGCACTGAAGCTTTCTTT; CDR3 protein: CAWSVLFSQGGAGTEAFF
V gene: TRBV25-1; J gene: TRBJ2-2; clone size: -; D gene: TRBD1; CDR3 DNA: TGTGCCAGCAAGACAGGGGGGGGGACCGGGGAGCTGTTTTTT; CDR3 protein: CASKTGGGTGELFF
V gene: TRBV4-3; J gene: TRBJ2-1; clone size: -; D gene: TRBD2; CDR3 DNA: TGCGCCAGCAGCCAAGATCCAGCGGGAGGGCATGAGCAGTTCTTC; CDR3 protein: CASSQDPAGGHEQFF
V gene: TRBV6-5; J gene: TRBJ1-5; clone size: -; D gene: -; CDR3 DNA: TGTGCCAGCAGGGCAGGTATGAATCAGCCCCAGCATTTT; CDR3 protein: CASRAGMNQPQHF
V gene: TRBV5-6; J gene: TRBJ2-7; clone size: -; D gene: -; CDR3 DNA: TGTGCCAGCACCGCGGGACCGAGCTCCTACGAGCAGTACTTC; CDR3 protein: CASTAGPSSYEQYF
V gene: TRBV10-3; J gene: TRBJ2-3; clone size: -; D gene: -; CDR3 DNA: TGTGCCATCCGGGACACAACCCGGGGAGATACGCAGTATTTT; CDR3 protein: CAIRDTTRGDTQYF
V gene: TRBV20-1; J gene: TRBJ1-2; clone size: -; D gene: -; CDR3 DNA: TGCAGTGCAACCCCGACAGATGGCTACACCTTC; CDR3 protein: CSATPTDGYTF
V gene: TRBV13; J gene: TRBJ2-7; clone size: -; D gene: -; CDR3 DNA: TGTGCCAGCAGCTCCCTTGGACAGTTCTACGAGCAGTACTTC; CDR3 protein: CASSSLGQFYEQYF
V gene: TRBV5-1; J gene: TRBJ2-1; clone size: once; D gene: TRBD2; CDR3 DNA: TGCGCCAGCAGCTTGATGGGAGGGCCGCTCAATGAGCAGTTCTTC; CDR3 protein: CASSLMGGPLNEQFF
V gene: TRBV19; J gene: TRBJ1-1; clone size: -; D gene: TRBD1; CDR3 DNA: TGTGCCAGTAGAGGCAGGGGGAAGGAGAACACTGAAGCTTTCTTT; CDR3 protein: CASRGRGKENTEAFF
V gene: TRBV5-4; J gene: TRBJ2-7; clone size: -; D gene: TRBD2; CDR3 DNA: TGTGCCAGCAGCGGGTCTAGCGGGGCCGCCTACGAGCAGTACTTC; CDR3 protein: CASSGSSGAAYEQYF
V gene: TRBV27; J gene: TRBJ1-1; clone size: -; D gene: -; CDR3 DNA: TGTGCCAGCAGTTTATCAAACAGGCCGCCGGTCACTGAAGCTTTCTTT; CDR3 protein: CASSLSNRPPVTEAFF